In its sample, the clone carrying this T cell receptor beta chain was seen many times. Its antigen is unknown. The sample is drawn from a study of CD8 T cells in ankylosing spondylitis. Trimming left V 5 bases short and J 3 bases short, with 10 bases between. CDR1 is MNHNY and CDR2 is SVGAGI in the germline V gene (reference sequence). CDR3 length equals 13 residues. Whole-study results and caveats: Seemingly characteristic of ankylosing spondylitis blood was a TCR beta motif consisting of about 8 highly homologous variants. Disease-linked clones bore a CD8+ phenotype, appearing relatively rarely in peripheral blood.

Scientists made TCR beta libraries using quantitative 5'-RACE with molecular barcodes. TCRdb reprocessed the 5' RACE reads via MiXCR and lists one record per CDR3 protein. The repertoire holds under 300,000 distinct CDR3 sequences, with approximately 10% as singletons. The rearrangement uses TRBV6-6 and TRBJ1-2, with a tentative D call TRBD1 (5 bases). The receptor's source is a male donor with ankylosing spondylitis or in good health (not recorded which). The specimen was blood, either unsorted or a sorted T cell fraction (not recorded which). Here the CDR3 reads CASSAGTDYGYTF. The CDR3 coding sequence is TGTGCCAGCAGTGCCGGGACGGACTATGGCTACACCTTC.